Listed here are 21 T cell receptor beta chains from one sample, sequenced in a study of T cells in Graves' hyperthyroidism and ophthalmopathy. Amplification yielded TCR beta CDR3 regions, with RNA transcripts as the source. With the HTBI primer set, the TCR CDR3 went through a first round of RT-PCR. In TCRdb, the multiplex PCR reads were re-called with MiXCR into one record per CDR3 protein. The sample carries around 610,000 distinct CDR3 sequences, approximately 14% recorded once. Sequencing was performed on blood. The origin of the receptors is a woman in her forties with Graves' ophthalmopathy.

This clonotype showed up many times. This sequence joins TRBV6-1 and TRBJ2-2, with TRBD2 matching over 11 bases. V was clipped by 6 bases and J by 6 bases; unmatched bases: 9. CDR1 is MNHNS, CDR2 SASEGT, per germline. The CDR3 runs 16 residues. This CDR3 is CASRPGLAGPSGELFF. The CDR3 DNA sequence: TGTGCCAGCAGGCCCGGACTAGCGGGCCCCTCCGGGGAGCTGTTTTTT.

This clonotype showed up many times. J is TRBJ2-7 and V is TRBV29-1; 7 bases agree with TRBD1. The germline V gene has CDR1 SQVTM and CDR2 ANQGSEA. CDR3 size: 13 residues. V lost 4 bases, J lost 3 bases, and 6 bases stayed unmatched. In DNA, the CDR3 is TGCAGCGTTGGAGGGGGCCTAAGCTACGAGCAGTACTTC. Its translation is CSVGGGLSYEQYF.

This CDR3 reads CASSTQGYNEQFF. CDR3 in DNA: TGTGCCAGCTCAACGCAGGGGTACAATGAGCAGTTCTTC. The chain has TRBV18 and TRBJ2-1, with a tentative D call TRBD1 (6 bases). Germline V lookup: CDR1 KGHSH, CDR2 LQKENI. The CDR3 sequence is 13 residues long. Trimming pared 5 bases from V and 4 bases from J, leaving 9 bases between.

This clonotype has a handful of counts. The rearrangement uses TRBV6-5 and TRBJ1-2, with 8 bases that match TRBD1. This CDR3 contains 16 residues. Per the germline V gene, CDR1 is MNHEY and CDR2 is SVGAGI. V shed 2 bases, J shed 4 bases, and the junction held 9 bases outside the gene matches. CDR3 sequence reads: CASSYGGDRRLYGYTF. The CDR3 DNA reads as TGTGCCAGCAGTTACGGGGGGGACAGGCGCCTCTATGGCTACACCTTC.

This clonotype was detected only a few times. This chain's CDR3 is CASSLEDRSKEAFF. The DNA of the CDR3 is TGTGCCAGCAGCTTAGAGGACAGAAGTAAAGAAGCTTTCTTT. The chain joins TRBV7-9 to TRBJ1-1; maybe TRBD1 (6 bases). Trimming removed 1 base from V and 8 bases from J, with 14 bases in between. CDR3 length: 14 amino acids. Germline V gene lookup returns CDR1 SEHNR and CDR2 FQNEAQ (reference sequence).

Remarks on this clonotype: A much larger clone sits a single nucleotide away, making a read error possible. The chain joins TRBV10-3 to TRBJ2-7, with D maybe TRBD2 (5 bases). Per the germline V gene, CDR1 is ENHRY and CDR2 is SYGVKD. The CDR3 has 13 residues. Trimming took off 8 bases at V and 2 bases at J, with 13 bases between the two ends. As DNA, the CDR3 is TGTGCCATCGGCCCCGGGATTACCTACGAGCAGTACTTC. Protein product: CAIGPGITYEQYF.

This clonotype was detected ten times or more. The chain joins TRBV24-1 to TRBJ2-2, with D unclear. V shed 0 bases and J shed 5 bases, with 3 bases lying between them. The CDR3 consists of 13 residues. Germline-derived CDR1 and CDR2 are KGHDR and SFDVKD. CDR3 sequence: CATSDLLTGELFF. In DNA form, the CDR3 reads TGTGCCACCAGTGATTTGTTGACCGGGGAGCTGTTTTTT.

Many counts were recorded for this clonotype. V gene TRBV30 combines with J gene TRBJ1-1; D not resolved. Germline values: CDR1 GTSNPN, CDR2 SVGIG (reference sequence). CDR3 size: 12 residues. V was shortened by 3 bases and J by 5 bases, with 10 bases between the two germline ends. The chain's CDR3 is CAWSNLGTEAFF. The CDR3 coding sequence is TGTGCCTGGAGCAACTTGGGGACTGAAGCTTTCTTT. The entire variable domain, with the rest obtained from reference TRBV30 and TRBJ1-1, is as follows: SQTIHQWPATLVQPVGSPLSLECTVEGTSNPNLYWYRQAAGRGLQLLFYSVGIGQISSEVPQNLSASRPQDRQFILSSKKLLLSDSGFYLCAWSNLGTEAFFGQGTRLTVV.

With regard to this clonotype: At one end the junction does not follow the germline gene, possibly because of a read error. The chain links TRBV30 to TRBJ1-5; unclear D gene. This CDR3 comprises 14 residues. The germline V gene has CDR1 GTSNPN and CDR2 SVGIG (reference sequence). CDR3 sequence (DNA): TGTGCCTGGAGAGGGAAACAAGGCAATCAACCCCAGCATTTT. It is translated as CAWRGKQGNQPQHF.

The sample holds many counts of this clonotype. The junction departs from the called germline gene at one end, perhaps through a read error. V and J are TRBV12-3 or TRBV12-4 and TRBJ1-1; maybe TRBD1 (6 bases). The CDR3 sequence is 13 residues long. CDR3 loop: CASSLAIQGKAFF. CDR3 nucleotide sequence: TGTGCCAGCAGCTTAGCCATACAGGGTAAAGCTTTCTTT.

The genes are TRBV7-3 and TRBJ1-1; TRBD1 is a possible D gene (5 bases). This CDR3 is built from 15 residues. Germline V gene data show CDR1 as SGHTA and CDR2 as FQGTGA. With 10 bases removed from V and 9 bases from J, the gap between germline ends came to 27 bases. The CDR3 protein is CATTALRPTASQAFF. The DNA of the CDR3 is TGTGCCACAACCGCGCTCCGACCGACAGCGTCCCAAGCTTTCTTT.

This clonotype was seen at least ten times. The chain is built from TRBV7-2 and TRBJ1-1; 7 nucleotides line up with TRBD1. This CDR3 spans 13 amino acids. The germline V gene has CDR1 SGHTA and CDR2 FQGNSA. Trimming at V came to 8 bases and at J to 9 bases, leaving 12 bases not matched to a gene. The DNA of the CDR3 is TGTGCCAGCCGCAGAGGACAGGCGGAACAAGCTTTCTTT. Its translation: CASRRGQAEQAFF.

This clonotype has a count of ten or more. CDR3 DNA sequence: TGTGCCAGCAGTTTAATTGGACAGGGAGAAGAGACCCAGTACTTC. It codes for CASSLIGQGEETQYF. V gene TRBV28 combines with J gene TRBJ2-5; 8 bases map to TRBD1. This CDR3 region has 15 residues. Germline V CDR1 and CDR2: MDHEN, SYDVKM. V trimming: 2 bases; J trimming: 3 bases; junction bases outside the gene matches: 5.

At least ten counts were recorded for this clonotype. The V call is TRBV29-1, the J call TRBJ2-5; TRBD2 might be the D (7 bases). Germline V gene lookup returns CDR1 SQVTM and CDR2 ANQGSEA. There are 14 residues in the CDR3. Trimming pared 2 bases from V and 5 bases from J, leaving 15 bases between. The CDR3 sequence is CSVENREGWETQYF. The CDR3 DNA follows: TGCAGCGTTGAAAACAGGGAGGGGTGGGAGACCCAGTACTTC.

This clonotype came up many times. V and J are TRBV4-1 and TRBJ1-1; possible D gene TRBD1, 5 bases. With 1 base removed from V and 11 bases from J, the gap between germline ends came to 11 bases. The CDR3 runs to 12 residues. In germline, CDR1 is MGHRA, CDR2 YSYEKL. CDR3 in DNA: TGCGCCAGCAGCCAAGTTGGAGGGGATGCTTTCTTT. It translates to CASSQVGGDAFF.

This clonotype was seen ten or more times. V is TRBV6-1 and J is TRBJ1-2, with a possible D match to TRBD1 (6 bases). The CDR3 covers 15 residues. The germline CDR1 and CDR2 sequences are MNHNS and SASEGT. V lost 2 bases, J lost 5 bases, and 15 bases lay in between. The CDR3 DNA reads as TGTGCCAGCAGTGAAAGGGGGTACTCGAAGTATGGCTACACCTTC. Amino acid sequence: CASSERGYSKYGYTF.

This clonotype appeared many times. V is TRBV28 and J is TRBJ1-6, with D unclear. This CDR3 region has 14 residues. Germline V gene lookup returns CDR1 MDHEN and CDR2 SYDVKM. Trimming removed 10 bases at V and 4 bases at J, with 14 bases between. The CDR3 coding sequence is TGTGCCACCACAACCGACCCGTATAATTCACCCCTCCACTTT. Its translation: CATTTDPYNSPLHF.

For the CDR3, the DNA is TGCGCCAGCAGCCAAGTAGGGGCAGGGAAGGGCTACACCTTC. It specifies CASSQVGAGKGYTF. The chain is built from TRBV4-1 and TRBJ1-2, with D perhaps TRBD1 (5 bases). Trimming removed 1 base at V and 8 bases at J, with 14 bases between. Germline CDR1 reads MGHRA; CDR2 reads YSYEKL. This CDR3 is built from 14 residues.

This clonotype was detected many times. The rearrangement links TRBV4-2 to TRBJ2-6; D gene ambiguous. The CDR3 is made up of 15 amino acids. V shed 1 base and J shed 4 bases, with 8 bases lying between them. Germline-derived CDR1 and CDR2 are LGHNA and YNFKEQ. The DNA of the CDR3 is TGTGCCAGCAGCCAAGGGTCTCTAGGGGCCAACGTCCTGACTTTC. Protein sequence: CASSQGSLGANVLTF.

Ten or more counts support this clonotype. The rearrangement joins TRBV29-1 to TRBJ2-5, with 12 bases aligning to TRBD2. V shed 5 bases, J shed 3 bases, and the junction held 4 bases outside the gene matches. Germline V gene lookup returns CDR1 SQVTM and CDR2 ANQGSEA. The CDR3 totals 14 residues. CDR3 residues: CSVRGLAGKETQYF. The CDR3 DNA reads as TGCAGCGTTAGGGGACTAGCGGGTAAAGAGACCCAGTACTTC.

The CDR3 loop reads CASSSPRAGSSSYEQYF. For the CDR3, the DNA is TGTGCCAGCAGCTCCCCCCGGGCAGGGAGCAGCTCCTACGAGCAGTACTTC. V usage is TRBV7-6 and J usage is TRBJ2-7; TRBD1 or TRBD2 may be the D gene (5 bases each). CDR1 and CDR2 from the germline V gene are SGHVS and FNYEAQ. V lost 4 bases and J 0 bases, leaving 19 bases between the germline ends. CDR3 length: 17 amino acids.